This record covers a single TCR beta chain. This sample is part of a study of cytomegalovirus exposure and HLA in healthy donors. The PCR used 60 Vbeta and 13 Jbeta primers. The table came from immunoSEQ multiplex PCR; TCRdb's copy has only in-frame clones and leaves some out. This table holds some 70,000 clones, roughly four fifths found once. Sequencing was done on a sample of PBMCs. The sequence was collected from a young man in good health and CMV-seronegative.

The CDR3, as DNA: TGTGCCAGCGGTAGAATCCCGAACACTGAAGCTTTCTTT. Translated: CASGRIPNTEAFF. The chain couples TRBV11-2 to TRBJ1-1; D gene uncertain. Trimming removed 8 bases at V and 1 base at J, with 11 bases between. The germline V gene encodes CDR1 SGHAT and CDR2 FQNNGV. The CDR3 contains 13 residues.